This T cell receptor (beta chain) is from a study of graft-versus-host responses after intestinal transplantation. Study-level background: Transplants given to recipients were multivisceral, liver-intestinal, or isolated intestinal. Anti-thymocyte globulin induction preceded about 3 years of tacrolimus and steroid maintenance in all recipients.

Broader study findings: Analysis identified GvH clones in recipient marrow, with some appearing first in ileum or blood.

Germline V gene data show CDR1 as SGHNT and CDR2 as YYREEE (reference sequence). This CDR3 is 11 amino acids long. Between the trimmed V and J ends, which lost 0 bases and 4 bases, there was a span of 1 base. TCRdb keeps only in-frame clones here, not all; method: immunoSEQ multiplex PCR. This sample has 95,000 to 150,000 clones; roughly 95% occur once, and the top ten carry over 2.5%. In this sample, this clone turned up a few times. Its antigen remains unidentified. The same CDR3 also results from other DNA sequences found in this sample. The specimen comprised unstimulated CD8+ T cells sorted from spleen or lymph node cells, sampled before intestinal transplant. This receptor was taken from a human donor who received an intestinal transplant. This chain uses TRBV5-4 with TRBJ1-1; D is unclear. The CDR3 loop is CASSLGTEAFF. CDR3 coding DNA: TGTGCCAGCAGCTTGGGCACTGAAGCTTTCTTT.